One and the same sample provided the 27 T cell receptor beta chains below, sequenced in a study of T-cell reconstitution after alpha-beta-depleted transplantation in children. Preparing the TCRbeta library involved the use of unique molecular identifiers. In TCRdb, the PCR reads were re-called with MiXCR into one record per CDR3 protein. The sample has approximately 500,000 distinct CDR3 sequences, 8% to 11% seen once; the top ten hold around 2%. The source material was PBMCs, sampled before TCRalphabeta/CD19-depleted stem cell transplant. The receptors were sampled from a child aged 2-9 years with inherited bone marrow failure, due to receive a stem cell transplant.

With respect to this clonotype: A clone one base away is much larger, so this may be a read error. The chain carries TRBV5-4 and TRBJ2-2, with 7 bases identical to TRBD2. With V trimmed by 4 bases and J by 4 bases, 10 bases remained unmatched. The CDR3 sequence is 16 residues long. CDR1 and CDR2 from the germline V gene are SGHNT and YYREEE (reference sequence). For the CDR3, the DNA is TGTGCCAGCAGCCCCCGTACTAGCGAGATCACCGGGGAGCTGTTTTTT. This codes for CASSPRTSEITGELFF.

Note on this clonotype: This may come from a read error, since a much larger clone is one base off. As DNA, the CDR3 is TGCAGTGCTAGGAGGGCGGGGAGCAATCAGCCCCAGCATTTT. It yields the protein CSARRAGSNQPQHF. The chain combines TRBV20-1 with TRBJ1-5; D gene unclear. The CDR3 has 14 amino acids. V was pared by 3 bases and J by 1 base, with 10 bases between. Germline loops: CDR1 DFQATT, CDR2 SNEGSKA (reference sequence).

This clonotype was seen at least ten times. The rearrangement links TRBV27 to TRBJ1-4, with D tentatively TRBD1 (5 bases). CDR1 is MNHEY and CDR2 is SMNVEV in the germline V gene (reference sequence). This CDR3 is built from 13 residues. The ends were cut back, 3 bases at V and 4 bases at J, with 6 bases in the middle. DNA of the CDR3: TGTGCCAGCAGTTTGGGACGTAATGAAAAACTGTTTTTT. Translation: CASSLGRNEKLFF.

This clonotype was detected ten times or more. This chain links TRBV12-3 or TRBV12-4 with TRBJ1-4; D perhaps matches TRBD1 (6 bases). This CDR3 has 10 residues. The V and J ends lost 6 bases and 11 bases respectively, with 7 bases between them. CDR3 sequence: CASRGGKLFF. CDR3 sequence (DNA): TGTGCCAGCAGAGGGGGGAAACTGTTTTTT.

For this clonotype: With a much larger clone just one base away, this may be a read error. This sequence joins TRBV10-2 and TRBJ2-1, with D unclear. The CDR3 has 16 amino acids. Looked up from germline, CDR1 is WSHSY and CDR2 is SAAADI. V was cut by 0 bases and J by 0 bases, with 9 bases left in between. The CDR3 loop reads CASSESGHSSYNEQFF. The CDR3 DNA reads as TGCGCCAGCAGTGAGTCAGGCCATAGCTCCTACAATGAGCAGTTCTTC.

The chain links TRBV5-1 to TRBJ2-2; possible D gene TRBD2, 5 bases. Per the germline V gene, CDR1 is SGHRS and CDR2 is YFSETQ. The V and J ends lost 5 bases and 3 bases respectively, with 17 bases between them. CDR3 length: 16 amino acids. CDR3 sequence: CASSVTGRRDTGELFF. DNA of the CDR3: TGCGCCAGCAGTGTAACCGGTAGGCGGGACACCGGGGAGCTGTTTTTT.

In its sample, this clonotype was seen many times. The V gene is TRBV5-1, the J gene TRBJ2-3; 11 nucleotides match TRBD2. The CDR3 sequence is 17 residues long. Germline trimming cut 6 bases from V and 0 bases from J; bases unmatched to any gene: 9. From germline, CDR1 is SGHRS and CDR2 YFSETQ. The CDR3 region is CASTPGTSGHSTDTQYF. Here the CDR3 DNA reads TGCGCCAGCACTCCCGGGACTAGCGGCCATAGCACAGATACGCAGTATTTT.

This chain links TRBV11-2 with TRBJ1-6, with D hard to call. V lost 1 base and J lost 6, with 7 bases in between. The CDR3 loop spans 14 amino acids. Germline CDR1 is SGHAT and CDR2 is FQNNGV. As DNA, the CDR3 is TGTGCCAGCAGCTTAGGGCCCTTTAATTCACCCCTCCACTTT. The encoded protein is CASSLGPFNSPLHF.

In this sample, this clonotype turned up many times. V is TRBV7-9 and J is TRBJ2-7, with D tentatively TRBD1 (6 bases). V was clipped by 5 bases and J by 8 bases, with 13 bases between them. The CDR3 is 12 amino acids. CDR1 and CDR2 from the germline V gene are SEHNR and FQNEAQ (reference sequence). CDR3 region: CASSAPGDQQYF. In DNA, the CDR3 is TGTGCCAGCAGCGCACCAGGGGACCAGCAGTACTTC.

V gene TRBV12-3 or TRBV12-4 combines with J gene TRBJ2-5; 8 positions agree with TRBD2. J gave up 5 bases and V 11 bases, and 22 bases lay outside the gene matches. The CDR3 runs to 17 residues. The CDR3 is CAFSALAGSLIGETQYF. DNA of the CDR3: TGTGCCTTCTCCGCCTTAGCGGGATCACTAATCGGGGAGACCCAGTACTTC.

The V and J genes are TRBV20-1 and TRBJ2-7, with a weak D call TRBD1 (7 bases). Germline values: CDR1 DFQATT, CDR2 SNEGSKA (reference sequence). V lost 4 bases, J lost 2 bases, and 15 bases lay in between. This CDR3 contains 14 residues. The CDR3 DNA reads as TGCAGTGCTACAGGGGGGACGGTGGCCTACGAGCAGTACTTC. Translating it yields CSATGGTVAYEQYF.

This clonotype was seen many times. The chain joins TRBV28 to TRBJ2-7, with no clear D. There are 13 residues in the CDR3. Trimming stripped 3 bases from V and 6 bases from J, with 12 bases between. Per germline, CDR1 MDHEN and CDR2 SYDVKM. The CDR3, as DNA: TGTGCCAGCAGTTTGATTGGTCGGCCCGAGCAGTACTTC. Protein: CASSLIGRPEQYF.

This clonotype was counted at least ten times. This chain uses TRBV7-9 with TRBJ2-1; a possible D gene is TRBD1 (5 bases). Germline values: CDR1 SEHNR, CDR2 FQNEAQ (reference sequence). The ends were cut back, 7 bases at V and 5 bases at J, with 15 bases in the middle. This CDR3 comprises 14 residues. DNA of the CDR3: TGTGCCAGCACTTGGACATACGTGAACAATGAGCAGTTCTTC. Translating gives CASTWTYVNNEQFF.

This clonotype was counted many times. The chain combines TRBV12-3 or TRBV12-4 with TRBJ2-3; D might be TRBD2 (5 bases). This CDR3 spans 18 amino acids. Trimming pared 8 bases from V and 0 bases from J, leaving 24 bases between. The CDR3 region is CASLPFEGAAPSTDTQYF. Written as DNA, the CDR3 is TGTGCCAGCCTCCCGTTTGAGGGTGCTGCCCCAAGCACAGATACGCAGTATTTT.

The table lists this clonotype with many counts. V and J are TRBV20-1 and TRBJ1-3; perhaps TRBD1 as D (5 bases). V dropped 4 bases and J dropped 3 bases, with 16 bases sitting between them. The CDR3 spans 15 residues. Germline V gene lookup returns CDR1 DFQATT and CDR2 SNEGSKA (reference sequence). The CDR3 loop is CSATVLAGIGNTIYF. The CDR3 DNA sequence: TGCAGTGCTACAGTCCTGGCAGGGATTGGAAACACCATATATTTT.

The chain couples TRBV5-4 to TRBJ2-1; TRBD2 matches 9 bases. Looked up from germline, CDR1 is SGHNT and CDR2 is YYREEE (reference sequence). The CDR3 runs 14 residues. V gave up 8 bases and J gave up 6 bases; unmatched junction bases: 9. The CDR3 DNA reads as TGTGCCAGGAATGAGCGGGAGGTCGGCAATGAGCAGTTCTTC. The encoded protein is CARNEREVGNEQFF.

This clonotype was recorded many times. The chain carries TRBV4-3 and TRBJ2-2; maybe TRBD2 (5 bases). CDR1 LGHNA and CDR2 YSLEER come from the germline V gene. The V gene lost 4 bases and the J gene lost 5 bases, with 14 bases spanning the gap. This CDR3 is built from 15 residues. In nucleotides, the CDR3 is TGCGCCAGCAGCCTAGAGCGGTATGGGACCGGGGAGCTGTTTTTT. This encodes CASSLERYGTGELFF.

The chain employs TRBV11-1 and TRBJ2-2, with 7 bases fitting TRBD1. The V gene's germline CDR1 is SGHAT and CDR2 FQDESV (reference sequence). Germline trimming cut 4 bases from V and 1 base from J; bases unmatched to any gene: 3. This CDR3 contains 15 residues. The CDR3 loop reads CASSSRDRNTGELFF. The CDR3 DNA follows: TGTGCCAGCAGCTCCAGGGACAGGAACACCGGGGAGCTGTTTTTT.

The rearrangement uses TRBV27 and TRBJ2-3, with D possibly being TRBD2 (5 bases). CDR3 size: 16 residues. Germline assignment: CDR1 MNHEY and CDR2 SMNVEV (reference sequence). V was shortened by 3 bases and J by 5 bases, with 18 bases between the two germline ends. DNA of the CDR3: TGTGCCAGCAGTTTCTCCCTTGGCGGAGGAGGAGATACGCAGTATTTT. It specifies CASSFSLGGGGDTQYF.

In this sample, this clonotype turned up a few times. This rearrangement joins TRBV7-9 to TRBJ2-2; 7 nucleotides agree with TRBD2. V was pared by 3 bases and J by 6 bases, with 7 bases of the junction left unmatched. Germline V lookup: CDR1 SEHNR, CDR2 FQNEAQ (reference sequence). The CDR3 runs 15 residues. The CDR3 nucleotides are TGTGCCAGCAGCTTGTTGCGGGAGACAGCCGGGGAGCTGTTTTTT. Translated, it gives CASSLLRETAGELFF.

In its sample, this clonotype was seen a few times. The chain uses TRBV7-9 and TRBJ1-2, with D uncertain. V lost 2 bases, J lost 6 bases, and 7 bases lay in between. CDR3 length: 12 amino acids. Germline assignment: CDR1 SEHNR and CDR2 FQNEAQ (reference sequence). CDR3: CASSLIPDGYTF. CDR3 sequence (DNA): TGTGCCAGCAGCTTAATCCCCGATGGCTACACCTTC.

The V call is TRBV12-3 or TRBV12-4, the J call TRBJ2-3; the match to TRBD2 covers 7 bases. After removal of 0 bases from V and 4 bases from J, the junction contained 16 bases not matched to a gene. The CDR3 covers 19 residues. CDR3 protein: CASSLARGGSPFRADTQYF. In DNA, the CDR3 is TGTGCCAGCAGTTTAGCGAGGGGCGGGAGCCCATTTCGCGCAGATACGCAGTATTTT.

At least ten counts were recorded for this clonotype. The chain links TRBV12-3 or TRBV12-4 to TRBJ2-3; TRBD2 matches at 7 bases. CDR3 size: 15 residues. V dropped 6 bases and J dropped 0; count of bases not matched to a gene: 6. CDR3: CASSPSGPSTDTQYF. The DNA for the CDR3 is TGTGCCAGCAGCCCTAGCGGACCCAGCACAGATACGCAGTATTTT.

This clonotype appeared many times. The chain uses TRBV10-3 and TRBJ1-3, with D unresolved. Deletions cut 4 bases from V and 2 bases from J, with 12 bases between. This CDR3 region has 15 residues. The germline V gene has CDR1 ENHRY and CDR2 SYGVKD. CDR3 residues: CAISALGNAGNTIYF. In DNA, the CDR3 is TGTGCCATCAGTGCCCTGGGTAATGCTGGAAACACCATATATTTT.

In its sample, this clonotype was seen many times. The rearrangement links TRBV7-2 to TRBJ2-7; the D gene is possibly TRBD2 (6 bases). CDR1 is SGHTA, CDR2 FQGNSA, per germline. The CDR3 contains 16 residues. The ends were cut back, 5 bases at V and 3 bases at J, with 20 bases in the middle. The CDR3 DNA sequence: TGTGCCAGCAGCCCGCCGTCTAGCGACGCTAACTACGAGCAGTACTTC. It yields the protein CASSPPSSDANYEQYF. The entire variable domain, with the rest obtained from reference TRBV7-2 and TRBJ2-7, is as follows: GAGVSQSPSNKVTEKGKDVELRCDPISGHTALYWYRQSLGQGLEFLIYFQGNSAPDKSGLPSDRFSAERTGGSVSTLTIQRTQQEDSAVYLCASSPPSSDANYEQYFGPGTRLTVT.

This clonotype was seen many times. This chain joins TRBV4-1 and TRBJ2-7; D not resolved. This CDR3 has 12 amino acids. Germline V gene data show CDR1 as MGHRA and CDR2 as YSYEKL. Between the trimmed V and J ends, which lost 5 bases and 6 bases, there was a span of 11 bases. The CDR3 loop reads CASSLPSSEQYF. The CDR3, as DNA: TGCGCCAGCAGCTTACCCTCGAGCGAGCAGTACTTC.

This clonotype was seen ten or more times. The rearrangement joins TRBV9 to TRBJ2-1; no clear D. The length of the CDR3 is 11 residues. The germline V gene encodes CDR1 SGDLS and CDR2 YYNGEE. V gave up 4 bases and J gave up 12 bases, with 11 bases separating them. CDR3: CASSSHSVQFF. CDR3 nucleotides: TGTGCCAGCAGCTCCCACTCCGTGCAGTTCTTC.